This is a list of T cell receptor beta chains from one sample in a study of radiation and T cells in renal cell carcinoma. Generated by immunoSEQ multiplex PCR, the TCRdb table keeps only in-frame clones and is missing some. This sample has 65,000 to 80,000 clones, with 80% to 90% found just once. The material was blood, obtained from a patient whose treatment included radiotherapy and nephrectomy. Source of these receptors: a woman aged 45-65 years with renal cell carcinoma. The CDR3 runs from the conserved cysteine through the conserved F or W. The order of the fields is V gene, J gene, CDR3 length, D gene, clone size, CDR3 DNA, CDR3 protein. The D gene is left open where the match is weak. A clone size is listed for some rows: how often the clone was seen (once, few, many), or a class if it is expanded.

v_call: TRBV5-6; j_call: TRBJ2-5; cdr3_length: 16; d_call: TRBD1; clone_size: -; cdr3_nt: TGTGCCAGCAGCCCCTGGGGACAGGCTTTTGCGGCGACCCAGTACTTC; cdr3_aa: CASSPWGQAFAATQYF
v_call: TRBV6-5; j_call: TRBJ2-7; cdr3_length: 14; d_call: TRBD1; clone_size: -; cdr3_nt: TGTGCCAGCAGATGGGGGACAGGGGTATACGAGCAGTACTTC; cdr3_aa: CASRWGTGVYEQYF
v_call: TRBV6-5; j_call: TRBJ2-1; cdr3_length: 11; d_call: -; clone_size: -; cdr3_nt: TGTGCCAGTGGATCCTACAATGAGCAGTTCTTC; cdr3_aa: CASGSYNEQFF
v_call: TRBV6-5; j_call: TRBJ1-4; cdr3_length: 13; d_call: -; clone_size: -; cdr3_nt: TGTGCCAGCTTAGACAGTGCTAATGAAAAACTGTTTTTT; cdr3_aa: CASLDSANEKLFF
v_call: TRBV7-6; j_call: TRBJ1-3; cdr3_length: 14; d_call: -; clone_size: -; cdr3_nt: TGTGCCAGCAGCTTAGGCAGCTCTGGAAACACCATATATTTT; cdr3_aa: CASSLGSSGNTIYF
v_call: TRBV5-1; j_call: TRBJ1-1; cdr3_length: 14; d_call: -; clone_size: -; cdr3_nt: TGCGCCAGCAGCTTGGTCGGGGCGGACACTGAAGCTTTCTTT; cdr3_aa: CASSLVGADTEAFF
v_call: TRBV5-1; j_call: TRBJ2-7; cdr3_length: 15; d_call: TRBD1; clone_size: -; cdr3_nt: TGCGCCAGCAGAAATACCCGGGACAGGGGTTACGAGCAGTACTTC; cdr3_aa: CASRNTRDRGYEQYF
v_call: TRBV11-2; j_call: TRBJ2-3; cdr3_length: 14; d_call: -; clone_size: once; cdr3_nt: TGTGCCAGCAGCTTAGGGTTGGAAGGTAGTACGCAGTATTTT; cdr3_aa: CASSLGLEGSTQYF
v_call: TRBV7-9; j_call: TRBJ2-5; cdr3_length: 18; d_call: TRBD2; clone_size: few; cdr3_nt: TGTGCCAGCAGCCCCCCTTTGGGTGCTAGCGGGAGGGGTGAGACCCAGTACTTC; cdr3_aa: CASSPPLGASGRGETQYF
v_call: TRBV28; j_call: TRBJ2-7; cdr3_length: 14; d_call: -; clone_size: -; cdr3_nt: TGTGCCAGCAGTTTGAACGGGCTCTCCTACGAGCAGTACTTC; cdr3_aa: CASSLNGLSYEQYF
v_call: TRBV6-6; j_call: TRBJ2-1; cdr3_length: 14; d_call: -; clone_size: -; cdr3_nt: TGTGCCAGCAGCCCGTCGAGCTCCTACAATGAGCAGTTCTTC; cdr3_aa: CASSPSSSYNEQFF
v_call: TRBV19; j_call: TRBJ2-1; cdr3_length: 18; d_call: -; clone_size: -; cdr3_nt: TGTGCCAGTAGTATAAAGTCAGGAAAAACCGACCGCTTGGGTGAGCAGTTCTTC; cdr3_aa: CASSIKSGKTDRLGEQFF
v_call: TRBV5-4; j_call: TRBJ2-7; cdr3_length: 16; d_call: TRBD2; clone_size: -; cdr3_nt: TGTGCCAGCAGCTGGCGGAGCGGGATCGGTTGGGACGAGCAGTACTTC; cdr3_aa: CASSWRSGIGWDEQYF
v_call: TRBV19; j_call: TRBJ2-3; cdr3_length: 15; d_call: -; clone_size: -; cdr3_nt: TGTGCCAGTAACGGATCCCCGAGGGGCACAGATACGCAGTATTTT; cdr3_aa: CASNGSPRGTDTQYF
v_call: TRBV11-2; j_call: TRBJ1-4; cdr3_length: 13; d_call: TRBD1; clone_size: -; cdr3_nt: TGTGCCAGCAACAGGGGTTCGAGTGAAAAACTGTTTTTT; cdr3_aa: CASNRGSSEKLFF
v_call: TRBV10-3; j_call: TRBJ1-4; cdr3_length: 15; d_call: TRBD1; clone_size: -; cdr3_nt: TGTGCCATCAGTGAGGAGACAGGGACATGGGAAAAACTGTTTTTT; cdr3_aa: CAISEETGTWEKLFF
v_call: TRBV7-2; j_call: TRBJ2-7; cdr3_length: 14; d_call: -; clone_size: -; cdr3_nt: TGTGCCAGCAGCTCCCCACTCCTATCCTACGAGCAGTACTTC; cdr3_aa: CASSSPLLSYEQYF
v_call: TRBV7-2; j_call: TRBJ2-7; cdr3_length: 15; d_call: TRBD1; clone_size: few; cdr3_nt: TGTGCCAGCAGCCCTACGACAGGGTATGCCTACGAGCAGTACTTC; cdr3_aa: CASSPTTGYAYEQYF
v_call: TRBV19; j_call: TRBJ1-4; cdr3_length: 14; d_call: -; clone_size: -; cdr3_nt: TGTGCCAGTAGTATGGGGGGGAAAAATGAAAAACTGTTTTTT; cdr3_aa: CASSMGGKNEKLFF
v_call: TRBV10-3; j_call: TRBJ1-1; cdr3_length: 15; d_call: -; clone_size: -; cdr3_nt: TGTGCCATCAGTGAGTATCGAGAGGTTAACACTGAAGCTTTCTTT; cdr3_aa: CAISEYREVNTEAFF
v_call: TRBV10-3; j_call: TRBJ2-1; cdr3_length: 15; d_call: -; clone_size: -; cdr3_nt: TGTGCCATCAGTGAGTCCAAGACCCCGGGTAATGAGCAGTTCTTC; cdr3_aa: CAISESKTPGNEQFF
v_call: TRBV18; j_call: TRBJ2-3; cdr3_length: 16; d_call: TRBD2; clone_size: once; cdr3_nt: TGTGCCAGCTCACCAAGGGGCGGGAGAGGAACAGATACGCAGTATTTT; cdr3_aa: CASSPRGGRGTDTQYF
v_call: TRBV15; j_call: TRBJ2-1; cdr3_length: 14; d_call: -; clone_size: -; cdr3_nt: TGTGCCACCAAGACGGCTACTAGGTACAATGAGCAGTTCTTC; cdr3_aa: CATKTATRYNEQFF
v_call: TRBV7-2; j_call: TRBJ1-1; cdr3_length: 12; d_call: -; clone_size: few; cdr3_nt: TGTGCCAGCAGCTCCCCGAACACTGAAGCTTTCTTT; cdr3_aa: CASSSPNTEAFF
v_call: TRBV6-4; j_call: TRBJ2-1; cdr3_length: 14; d_call: TRBD2; clone_size: -; cdr3_nt: TGTGCCAGCAGTGACAGCGGGGGGCACAATGAGCAGTTCTTC; cdr3_aa: CASSDSGGHNEQFF
v_call: TRBV6-1; j_call: TRBJ2-7; cdr3_length: 14; d_call: TRBD1; clone_size: -; cdr3_nt: TGTGCCAGCATGGGGGACAGGGGGCTCTACGAGCAGTACTTC; cdr3_aa: CASMGDRGLYEQYF
v_call: TRBV6-1; j_call: TRBJ2-5; cdr3_length: 15; d_call: -; clone_size: -; cdr3_nt: TGTGCCAGCAGTGGAGGGCCAATGGGCCAAGAGACCCAGTACTTC; cdr3_aa: CASSGGPMGQETQYF
v_call: TRBV7-9; j_call: TRBJ2-7; cdr3_length: 15; d_call: TRBD1; clone_size: once; cdr3_nt: TGTGCCAGCAGCATAACAGGGGGCAATTCCTACGAGCAGTACTTC; cdr3_aa: CASSITGGNSYEQYF
v_call: TRBV5-6; j_call: TRBJ2-7; cdr3_length: 15; d_call: -; clone_size: -; cdr3_nt: TGTGCCAGCAGCTTGCCCCCGGCAAGCAGCTACGAGCAGTACTTC; cdr3_aa: CASSLPPASSYEQYF
v_call: TRBV5-8; j_call: TRBJ2-7; cdr3_length: 13; d_call: TRBD2; clone_size: -; cdr3_nt: TGTGCCGGAACGGCGGGACTAGCCTACGAGCAGTACTTC; cdr3_aa: CAGTAGLAYEQYF
v_call: TRBV28; j_call: TRBJ1-6; cdr3_length: 17; d_call: TRBD1; clone_size: once; cdr3_nt: TGTGCCAGCAGTTTCCCGGACAGGGGTGACTATAATTCACCCCTCCACTTT; cdr3_aa: CASSFPDRGDYNSPLHF
v_call: TRBV4-1; j_call: TRBJ2-7; cdr3_length: 16; d_call: TRBD2; clone_size: -; cdr3_nt: TGCGCCAGCAGCCAGGATCGACTAGCGGGGTTGTACGAGCAGTACTTC; cdr3_aa: CASSQDRLAGLYEQYF
v_call: TRBV2; j_call: TRBJ2-5; cdr3_length: 14; d_call: TRBD2; clone_size: -; cdr3_nt: TGTGCCAGCAGTGAGGCTAGCGGGAGCGAGACCCAGTACTTC; cdr3_aa: CASSEASGSETQYF
v_call: TRBV5-1; j_call: TRBJ1-2; cdr3_length: 13; d_call: -; clone_size: few; cdr3_nt: TGCGCCAGCAGGACAGGAGATGCGGATGGCTACACCTTC; cdr3_aa: CASRTGDADGYTF
v_call: TRBV7-9; j_call: TRBJ1-4; cdr3_length: 15; d_call: -; clone_size: -; cdr3_nt: TGTGCCAGCAGCTTAAGGACGGGCTATAATGAAAAACTGTTTTTT; cdr3_aa: CASSLRTGYNEKLFF
v_call: TRBV2; j_call: TRBJ2-5; cdr3_length: 15; d_call: -; clone_size: -; cdr3_nt: TGTGCCAGCAACTTAGAAGGGGTAGGCCAAGAGACCCAGTACTTC; cdr3_aa: CASNLEGVGQETQYF
v_call: TRBV19; j_call: TRBJ2-2; cdr3_length: 15; d_call: -; clone_size: -; cdr3_nt: TGTGCCAGTAGTATAGGTTCAGGGTGGAGTTCCGAGCTGTTTTTT; cdr3_aa: CASSIGSGWSSELFF
v_call: TRBV27; j_call: TRBJ1-4; cdr3_length: 19; d_call: -; clone_size: -; cdr3_nt: TGTGCCAGCAGTCGGACGGCAGGGGATGTGAGGAGGACTAATGAAAAACTGTTTTTT; cdr3_aa: CASSRTAGDVRRTNEKLFF
v_call: TRBV4-3; j_call: TRBJ2-1; cdr3_length: 14; d_call: -; clone_size: -; cdr3_nt: TGCGCCAGCAGCCAAGATCAGGCTAGCCGGGAGCAGTTCTTC; cdr3_aa: CASSQDQASREQFF
v_call: TRBV15; j_call: TRBJ2-3; cdr3_length: 14; d_call: -; clone_size: -; cdr3_nt: TGTGCCACCAGCAGAGATGTGGGCACAGATACGCAGTATTTT; cdr3_aa: CATSRDVGTDTQYF
v_call: TRBV7-2; j_call: TRBJ1-5; cdr3_length: 16; d_call: -; clone_size: -; cdr3_nt: TGTGCCAGCAGCTTAGATGGGGGTGGGAGCAATCAGCCCCAGCATTTT; cdr3_aa: CASSLDGGGSNQPQHF
v_call: TRBV6-5; j_call: TRBJ2-5; cdr3_length: 13; d_call: -; clone_size: -; cdr3_nt: TGTGCCAGCAGCCAAGGGCAGCAAGAGACCCAGTACTTC; cdr3_aa: CASSQGQQETQYF
v_call: TRBV5-6; j_call: TRBJ1-5; cdr3_length: 15; d_call: TRBD1; clone_size: -; cdr3_nt: TGTGCCAGCAGCTTAAGGGGGCAAGGCAATCAGCCCCAGCATTTT; cdr3_aa: CASSLRGQGNQPQHF
v_call: TRBV6-1; j_call: TRBJ2-3; cdr3_length: 16; d_call: -; clone_size: -; cdr3_nt: TGTGCCAGCAGTGAAGCATATCGGGGTAGCACAGATACGCAGTATTTT; cdr3_aa: CASSEAYRGSTDTQYF
v_call: TRBV27; j_call: TRBJ1-5; cdr3_length: 11; d_call: -; clone_size: -; cdr3_nt: TGTGCCAGCGTCTTGTATCAGCCCCAGCATTTT; cdr3_aa: CASVLYQPQHF
v_call: TRBV19; j_call: TRBJ1-2; cdr3_length: 13; d_call: -; clone_size: -; cdr3_nt: TGTGCCAGTACCCTTCGGGCAGACTATGGCTACACCTTC; cdr3_aa: CASTLRADYGYTF
v_call: TRBV4-3; j_call: TRBJ2-3; cdr3_length: 15; d_call: -; clone_size: -; cdr3_nt: TGCGCCAGCAGCCCAGACGTAGGGTTCACAGATACGCAGTATTTT; cdr3_aa: CASSPDVGFTDTQYF
v_call: TRBV19; j_call: TRBJ1-6; cdr3_length: 13; d_call: TRBD1; clone_size: -; cdr3_nt: TGTGCCAGTAAGGACAGGGGGTACTCACCCCTCCACTTT; cdr3_aa: CASKDRGYSPLHF
v_call: TRBV18; j_call: TRBJ2-3; cdr3_length: 15; d_call: -; clone_size: -; cdr3_nt: TGTGCCAGCTCACTTGGGCGGAGAGCCCCAGATACGCAGTATTTT; cdr3_aa: CASSLGRRAPDTQYF
v_call: TRBV11-2; j_call: TRBJ1-5; cdr3_length: 14; d_call: -; clone_size: -; cdr3_nt: TGTGCCAGCAGCTTAGATAGGAGCTCCATGGCCCAGCATTTT; cdr3_aa: CASSLDRSSMAQHF
v_call: TRBV10-1; j_call: TRBJ2-1; cdr3_length: 15; d_call: -; clone_size: -; cdr3_nt: TGCGCCAGCAGTGAGTCGCAGGACTCCTACAATGAGCAGTTCTTC; cdr3_aa: CASSESQDSYNEQFF
v_call: TRBV7-2; j_call: TRBJ2-4; cdr3_length: 15; d_call: -; clone_size: -; cdr3_nt: TGTGCCAGCAGCTTATCAAGGACAGAAAGAAACATTCAGTACTTC; cdr3_aa: CASSLSRTERNIQYF
v_call: TRBV4-3; j_call: TRBJ1-4; cdr3_length: 14; d_call: -; clone_size: -; cdr3_nt: TGCGCCAGCAGTTTATCTCGGGGGGATGAAAAACTGTTTTTT; cdr3_aa: CASSLSRGDEKLFF
v_call: TRBV13; j_call: TRBJ2-2; cdr3_length: 12; d_call: -; clone_size: -; cdr3_nt: TGTGCCAGCAGCTGGGGGACCGGGGAGCTGTTTTTT; cdr3_aa: CASSWGTGELFF
v_call: TRBV10-3; j_call: TRBJ1-2; cdr3_length: 14; d_call: -; clone_size: -; cdr3_nt: TGTGCCATCAGTGAGTCGACAGGTCCTTATGGCTACACCTTC; cdr3_aa: CAISESTGPYGYTF
v_call: TRBV6-5; j_call: TRBJ1-2; cdr3_length: 14; d_call: -; clone_size: -; cdr3_nt: TGTGCCAGCAGTCGTGTCGGGGGCGGGTATGGCTACACCTTC; cdr3_aa: CASSRVGGGYGYTF
v_call: TRBV7-9; j_call: TRBJ1-2; cdr3_length: 15; d_call: TRBD1; clone_size: -; cdr3_nt: TGTGCCAGCAGCCATGGAGGACAGGGGGACTATGGCTACACCTTC; cdr3_aa: CASSHGGQGDYGYTF
v_call: TRBV4-3; j_call: TRBJ2-1; cdr3_length: 16; d_call: TRBD2; clone_size: -; cdr3_nt: TGCGCCAGCAGCCAAGATTTGGCTAGCGGGAGGTATGAGCAGTTCTTC; cdr3_aa: CASSQDLASGRYEQFF
v_call: TRBV25-1; j_call: TRBJ1-6; cdr3_length: 18; d_call: TRBD1; clone_size: -; cdr3_nt: TGTGCCAGCAGTGAATACCGAGGCAGGGGGCAAAGAATTTCACCCCTCCACTTT; cdr3_aa: CASSEYRGRGQRISPLHF
v_call: TRBV18; j_call: TRBJ2-5; cdr3_length: 16; d_call: TRBD2; clone_size: -; cdr3_nt: TGTGCCAGCTCACTAGGGACTAGCGGGAGCGAAGAGACCCAGTACTTC; cdr3_aa: CASSLGTSGSEETQYF